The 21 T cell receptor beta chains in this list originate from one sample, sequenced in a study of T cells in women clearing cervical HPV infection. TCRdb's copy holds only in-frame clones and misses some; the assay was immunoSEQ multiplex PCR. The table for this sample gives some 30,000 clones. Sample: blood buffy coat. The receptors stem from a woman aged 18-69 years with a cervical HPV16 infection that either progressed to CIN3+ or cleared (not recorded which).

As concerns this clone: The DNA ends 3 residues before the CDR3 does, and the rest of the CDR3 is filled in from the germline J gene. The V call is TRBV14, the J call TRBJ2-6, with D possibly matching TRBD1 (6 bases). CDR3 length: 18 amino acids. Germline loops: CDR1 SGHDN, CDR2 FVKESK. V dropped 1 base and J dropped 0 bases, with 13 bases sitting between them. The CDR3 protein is CASSQAQDSVSGANVLTF. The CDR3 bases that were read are TGTGCCAGCAGCCAAGCCCAGGACAGCGTCTCTGGGGCCAACGTC.

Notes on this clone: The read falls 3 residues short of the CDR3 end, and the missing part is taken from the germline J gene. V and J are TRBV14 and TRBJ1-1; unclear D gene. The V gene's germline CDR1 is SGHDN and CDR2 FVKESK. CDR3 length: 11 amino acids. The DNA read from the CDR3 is TGTGCCAGCAGGCAGGCGGGTTCA. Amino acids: CASRQAGS. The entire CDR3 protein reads CASRQAGSAFF.

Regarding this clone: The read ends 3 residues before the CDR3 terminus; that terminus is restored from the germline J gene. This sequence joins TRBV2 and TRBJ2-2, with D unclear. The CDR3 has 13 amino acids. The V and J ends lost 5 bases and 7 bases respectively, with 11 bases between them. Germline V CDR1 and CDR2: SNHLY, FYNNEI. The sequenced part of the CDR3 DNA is TGTGCCAGCAGTCCCGTCCTAGGCGGGGAG. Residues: CASSPVLGGE. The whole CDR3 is CASSPVLGGELFF.

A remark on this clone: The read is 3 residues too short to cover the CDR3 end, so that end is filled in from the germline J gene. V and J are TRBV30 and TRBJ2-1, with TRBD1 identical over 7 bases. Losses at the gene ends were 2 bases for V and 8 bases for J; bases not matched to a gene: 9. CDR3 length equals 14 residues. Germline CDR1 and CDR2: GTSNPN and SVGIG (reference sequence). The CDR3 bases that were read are TGTGCCTGGAGTCCCGGGACAGCCGTTTATGAG. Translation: CAWSPGTAVYE. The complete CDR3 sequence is CAWSPGTAVYEQFF.

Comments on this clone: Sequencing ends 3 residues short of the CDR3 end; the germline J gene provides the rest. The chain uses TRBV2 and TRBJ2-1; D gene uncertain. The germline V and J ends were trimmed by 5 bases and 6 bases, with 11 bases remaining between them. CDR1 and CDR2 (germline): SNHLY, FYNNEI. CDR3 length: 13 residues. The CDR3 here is CASSIVTVNEQFF. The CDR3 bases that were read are TGTGCCAGCAGTATCGTCACTGTCAATGAG. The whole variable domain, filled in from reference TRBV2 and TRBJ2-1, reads EPEVTQTPSHQVTQMGQEVILRCVPISNHLYFYWYRQILGQKVEFLVSFYNNEISEKSEIFDDQFSVERPDGSNFTLKIRSTKLEDSAMYFCASSIVTVNEQFFGPGTRLTVL.

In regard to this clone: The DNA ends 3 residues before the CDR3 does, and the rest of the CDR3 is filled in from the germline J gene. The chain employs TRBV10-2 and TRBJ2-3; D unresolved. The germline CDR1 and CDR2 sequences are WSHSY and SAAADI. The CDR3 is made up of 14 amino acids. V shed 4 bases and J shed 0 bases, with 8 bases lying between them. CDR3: CASSVPRSTDTQYF. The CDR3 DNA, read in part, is TGCGCCAGCAGTGTACCGCGGAGCACAGATACG.

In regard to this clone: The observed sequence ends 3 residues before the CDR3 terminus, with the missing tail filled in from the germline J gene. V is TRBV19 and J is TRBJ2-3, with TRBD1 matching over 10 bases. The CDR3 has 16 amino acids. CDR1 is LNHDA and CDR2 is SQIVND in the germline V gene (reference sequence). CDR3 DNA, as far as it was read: TGTGCCAGTAGTGCCCGGGACAGGGGTTGGAATCAGCCG. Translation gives CASSARDRGWNQP. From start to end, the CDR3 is CASSARDRGWNQPQYF.

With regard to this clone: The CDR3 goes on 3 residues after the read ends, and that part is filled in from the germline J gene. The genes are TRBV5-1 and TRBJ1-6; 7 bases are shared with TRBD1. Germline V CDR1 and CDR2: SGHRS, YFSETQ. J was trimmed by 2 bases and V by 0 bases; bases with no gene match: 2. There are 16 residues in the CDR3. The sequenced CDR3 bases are TGCGCCAGCAGCTTGGGTACAGGGGCCTATAATTCACCC. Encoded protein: CASSLGTGAYNSP. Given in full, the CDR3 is CASSLGTGAYNSPLHF.

This CDR3 is CASSATGVYEQYF. The covered CDR3 bases are TGTGCCAGCAGCGCAACGGGGGTCTACGAG. V usage is TRBV5-5 and J usage is TRBJ2-7; a possible D gene is TRBD2 (6 bases). The CDR3 end falls 3 residues outside the read, so it is completed with the germline J gene. Germline V gives CDR1 SGHKS, CDR2 YYEKEE (reference sequence). The CDR3 has 13 amino acids. V shed 4 bases and J shed 3 bases, with 11 bases lying between them.

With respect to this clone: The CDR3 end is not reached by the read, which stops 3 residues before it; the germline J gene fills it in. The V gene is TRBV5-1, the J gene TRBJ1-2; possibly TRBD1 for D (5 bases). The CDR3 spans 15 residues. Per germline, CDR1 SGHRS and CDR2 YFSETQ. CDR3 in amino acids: CASSLLSGRQNDYTF. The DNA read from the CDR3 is TGCGCCAGCAGCTTGTTGTCAGGGAGGCAGAACGAC.

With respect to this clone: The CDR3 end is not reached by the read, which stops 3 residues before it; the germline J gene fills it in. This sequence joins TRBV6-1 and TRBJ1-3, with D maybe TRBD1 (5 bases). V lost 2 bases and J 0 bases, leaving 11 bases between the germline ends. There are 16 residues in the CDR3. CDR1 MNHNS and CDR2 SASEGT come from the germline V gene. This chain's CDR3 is CASSESGGDSGNTIYF. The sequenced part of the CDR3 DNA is TGTGCCAGCAGTGAAAGCGGGGGGGACTCTGGAAACACC.

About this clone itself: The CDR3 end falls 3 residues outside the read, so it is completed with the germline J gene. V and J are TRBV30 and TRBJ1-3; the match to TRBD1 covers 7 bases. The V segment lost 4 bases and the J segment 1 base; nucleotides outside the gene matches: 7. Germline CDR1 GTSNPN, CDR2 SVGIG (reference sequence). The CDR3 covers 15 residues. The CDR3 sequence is CAWTHRGGSGNTIYF. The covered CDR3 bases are TGTGCCTGGACCCACAGGGGAGGATCTGGAAACACC.

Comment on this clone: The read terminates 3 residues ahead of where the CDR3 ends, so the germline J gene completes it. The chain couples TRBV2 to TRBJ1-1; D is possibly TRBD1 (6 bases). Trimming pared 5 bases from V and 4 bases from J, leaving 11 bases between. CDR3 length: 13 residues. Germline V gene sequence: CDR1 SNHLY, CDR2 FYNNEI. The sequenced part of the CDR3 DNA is TGTGCCAGCAGTTTTCAGGGGACCACTGAA. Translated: CASSFQGTTE. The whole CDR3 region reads CASSFQGTTEAFF.

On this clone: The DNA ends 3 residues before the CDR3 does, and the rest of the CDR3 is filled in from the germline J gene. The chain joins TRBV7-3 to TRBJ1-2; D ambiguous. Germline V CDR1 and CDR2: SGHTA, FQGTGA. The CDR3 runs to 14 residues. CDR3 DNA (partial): TGTGCCAGCAGCTTATCGGACTTGAACAATGAC. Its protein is CASSLSDLNND. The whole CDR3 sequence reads CASSLSDLNNDYTF.

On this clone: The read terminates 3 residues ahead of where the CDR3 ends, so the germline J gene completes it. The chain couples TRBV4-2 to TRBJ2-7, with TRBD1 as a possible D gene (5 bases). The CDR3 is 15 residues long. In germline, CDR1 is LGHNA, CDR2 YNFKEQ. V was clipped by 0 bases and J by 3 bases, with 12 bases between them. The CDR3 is CASSQEFMGHYEQYF. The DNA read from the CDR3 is TGTGCCAGCAGCCAAGAATTTATGGGGCACTACGAG.

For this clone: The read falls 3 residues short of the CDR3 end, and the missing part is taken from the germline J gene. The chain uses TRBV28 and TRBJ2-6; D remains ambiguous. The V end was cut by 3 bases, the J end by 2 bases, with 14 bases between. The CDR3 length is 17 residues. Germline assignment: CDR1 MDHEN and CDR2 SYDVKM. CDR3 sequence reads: CASSLKRLSAGANVLTF. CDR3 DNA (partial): TGTGCCAGCAGTTTGAAGAGGCTTTCTGCTGGGGCCAACGTC.

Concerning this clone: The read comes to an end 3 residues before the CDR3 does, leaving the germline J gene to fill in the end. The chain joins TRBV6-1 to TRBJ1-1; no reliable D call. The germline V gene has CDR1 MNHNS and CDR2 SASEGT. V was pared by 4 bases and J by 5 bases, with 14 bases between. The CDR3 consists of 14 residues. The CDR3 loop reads CASSARTAGTEAFF. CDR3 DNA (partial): TGTGCCAGCAGTGCTCGGACGGCGGGGACTGAA.

The CDR3 DNA, read in part, is TGCAGTGCTAGAGATGGGACAGGGGAGGGCGAG. Its translation is CSARDGTGEGE. The CDR3 as a whole reads CSARDGTGEGEQYF. This sequence joins TRBV20-1 and TRBJ2-7, with 10 bases fitting TRBD1. The CDR3 extends 3 residues past the end of the read, so its final part is completed from the germline J gene. V shed 0 bases, J shed 6 bases, and the junction held 5 bases outside the gene matches. Germline CDR1 is DFQATT and CDR2 is SNEGSKA (reference sequence). The CDR3 loop spans 14 amino acids.

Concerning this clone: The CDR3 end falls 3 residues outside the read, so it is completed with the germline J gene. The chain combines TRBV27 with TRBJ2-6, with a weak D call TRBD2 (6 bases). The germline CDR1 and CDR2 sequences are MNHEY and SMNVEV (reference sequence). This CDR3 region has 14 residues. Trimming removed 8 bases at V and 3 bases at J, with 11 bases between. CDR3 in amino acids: CASRAGHGANVLTF. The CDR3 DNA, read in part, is TGTGCCAGCCGTGCGGGGCATGGGGCCAACGTC.

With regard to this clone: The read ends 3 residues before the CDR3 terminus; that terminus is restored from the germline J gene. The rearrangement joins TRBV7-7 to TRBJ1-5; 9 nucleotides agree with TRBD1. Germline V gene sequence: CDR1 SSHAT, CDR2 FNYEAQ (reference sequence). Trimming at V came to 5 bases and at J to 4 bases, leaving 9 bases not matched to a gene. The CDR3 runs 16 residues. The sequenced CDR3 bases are TGTGCCAGCAGCGTAACAGGACAGGGGCCTAATCAGCCC. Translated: CASSVTGQGPNQP. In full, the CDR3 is CASSVTGQGPNQPQHF.

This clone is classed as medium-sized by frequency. The covered CDR3 bases are TGTGCCAGCAGCGTAGAGGGACAGGGCACCAAAAACATT. Translating it yields CASSVEGQGTKNI. The full CDR3 reads CASSVEGQGTKNIQYF. The V and J genes are TRBV9 and TRBJ2-4; 9 nucleotides match TRBD1. The CDR3 extends 3 residues past the end of the read, so its final part is completed from the germline J gene. CDR3 length equals 16 residues. With 0 bases clipped from V and 2 bases from J, the junction kept 3 bases outside the gene matches. Per germline, CDR1 SGDLS and CDR2 YYNGEE.